This record covers a single TCR beta chain. Its antigen specificity is not known. No clone much larger than this one lies a single base away; base qualities are absent. The sample comes from a study of cytomegalovirus exposure and HLA in healthy donors (dated by TCRdb to 2017 to 2019). For context, the study as a whole: According to a later analysis, one platform produced both the approximately 110 validation repertoires and the 666 repertoires of the first cohort. The study was designed to test whether signatures of past pathogen exposure could be identified by cataloging public T cell receptors. To predict cytomegalovirus infection status, the study brought together high-throughput TCR immunosequencing, statistical association of individual TCRs with disease status, and machine learning. A separate validation cohort of 100 to 150 different subjects was used in addition to the roughly 670-subject first cohort. The paper's findings and limits, for the study overall: A few of the identified cytomegalovirus-associated TCR beta chains were confirmed in vitro to be specific for cytomegalovirus antigens. A later analysis lacked HLA typing for the validation cohort, so it scored co-occurrence in that cohort across all 120 or so repertoires. Subsequent analysis determined that TCRs grouped into clusters in the first cohort also showed a tendency toward co-occurrence across the roughly 130 validation repertoires, and approximately 94% of cluster scores exceeded 0. It was suggested by the authors that the approach could potentially be generalized to other disease states and immunological phenotypes. Most TCR sequences were observed very rarely across donors, whereas some public TCRs were present in many individuals. Cytomegalovirus status was reported to be diagnosed by the classifier with high specificity and sensitivity in both the original and validation cohorts. A total of 164 TCR beta chains were listed by the study as associated with cytomegalovirus.

Separate from the approximately 670-subject first cohort, the validation cohort of around 130 subjects was the group to which the donors belonged. Preparation of the library involved the immunoSEQ multiplex PCR assay. In the authors' own workflow: A statistical classification framework was built to diagnose cytomegalovirus status from the catalog of TCR beta chain sequences. TCRdb limited this immuneACCESS table to in-frame rearrangements with V and J called. A share of clones is missing; checked studies link under half to unresolved V genes, and the rest is unexplained. Clonal size and the V and J genes are those of that table, whereas D and trimming came from the DNA. Within this sample are more than 100,000 clones, with around 87% of them counted one time only. The ten largest clones capture around 6% of the sample. The CDR3 spans 16 residues, from the cysteine through the phenylalanine. This entry keeps only the CDR3 DNA: 48 bases, framed from base 1. According to the germline V gene, CDR1 reads KGHSH and CDR2 reads LQKENI. V gives up 2 bases and J gives up 0 bases, and the segment between their germline ends measures 11 bases.

This receptor was identified in a woman between 18 and 30 years old in good health and CMV-seropositive. The sample consisted of PBMCs. The receptor chain draws on TRBV18 and TRBJ2-1, with a weak D call of TRBD1 (5 bases match). The sequence in DNA is TGTGCCAGCTCACCATTGCAGGGAACCTCCTACAATGAGCAGTTCTTC. This translates into CASSPLQGTSYNEQFF.